Here is one TCR beta chain with its context. The source of the sample is a study of blood T cell repertoires in COVID-19. Study-level information: Collection of acute and convalescent COVID-19 samples took place in the United States, Italy and Spain.

The method was immunoSEQ multiplex PCR; TCRdb's version includes in-frame clones alone and lacks a portion of them. The sample carries 110,000 to 150,000 clones, about nine tenths recorded once. Recruits, aged roughly 18 to 89 years, lived in 25 or so US areas. Which cohort a participant joined came from the clinical history participants gave. The germline V and J ends were trimmed by 4 bases and 0 bases, with 12 bases remaining between them. Germline V gene data show CDR1 as SGHTA and CDR2 as FQGNSA. This CDR3 contains 15 residues. The rearrangement joins TRBV7-2 to TRBJ1-1; tentative D call: TRBD1 (5 bases). This TCR was recovered from a man aged 45-65 years who had recovered from COVID-19. Specimen: PBMCs or T cells enriched from blood (not recorded which). The CDR3 loop reads CASSWAGIMNTEAFF. The CDR3 DNA sequence: TGTGCCAGCAGCTGGGCAGGGATAATGAACACTGAAGCTTTCTTT. Looking up the rest from reference TRBV7-2 and TRBJ1-1 gives the full variable domain: GAGVSQSPSNKVTEKGKDVELRCDPISGHTALYWYRQSLGQGLEFLIYFQGNSAPDKSGLPSDRFSAERTGGSVSTLTIQRTQQEDSAVYLCASSWAGIMNTEAFFGQGTRLTVV.